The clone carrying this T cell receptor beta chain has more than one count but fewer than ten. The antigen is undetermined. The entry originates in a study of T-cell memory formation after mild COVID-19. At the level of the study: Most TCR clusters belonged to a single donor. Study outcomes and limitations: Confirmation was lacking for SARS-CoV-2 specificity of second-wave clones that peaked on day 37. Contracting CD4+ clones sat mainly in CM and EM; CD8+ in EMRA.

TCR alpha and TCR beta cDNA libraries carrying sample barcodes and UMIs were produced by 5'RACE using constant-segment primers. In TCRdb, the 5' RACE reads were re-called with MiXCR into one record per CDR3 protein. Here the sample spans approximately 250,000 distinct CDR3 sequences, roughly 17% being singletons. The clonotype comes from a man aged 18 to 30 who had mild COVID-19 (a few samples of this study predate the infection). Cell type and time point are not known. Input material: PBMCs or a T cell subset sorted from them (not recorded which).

The DNA for the CDR3 is TGCAGTGCCAAGGAACGGGCGGAAAAACTGTTTTTT. Protein sequence: CSAKERAEKLFF. The chain links TRBV20-1 to TRBJ1-4; D is undetermined. The germline V and J ends were trimmed by 6 bases and 8 bases, with 13 bases remaining between them. The CDR3 is 12 amino acids. Germline lookup yields CDR1 DFQATT and CDR2 SNEGSKA (reference sequence).